This T cell receptor beta chain was sequenced in a study of T cells after yellow fever vaccination. This clonotype has just a few counts. Its antigen is as yet unknown. It was through 5'RACE template switching that TCR cDNA was made, with a universal primer site and UMIs added. From the 5' RACE reads, TCRdb called clonotypes with MiXCR, one entry per CDR3 protein. The table shows 500,000 to 650,000 distinct CDR3 sequences, with around a sixth occurring only once. Study-level results: The secondary T-cell response peaked on day 5, not day 15, but was weaker.

The ends were cut back, 4 bases at V and 0 bases at J, with 9 bases in the middle. From germline, CDR1 is SGDLS and CDR2 YYNGEE. The CDR3 runs 14 residues. The sequences come from PBMCs, collected 4 to 6 days after the first yellow fever vaccination. The chain joins TRBV9 to TRBJ2-3, with D maybe TRBD2 (6 bases). The receptor comes from a man between 18 and 35 years old who received the YFV17D yellow fever vaccine. The DNA of the CDR3 is TGTGCCAGCAGCACGGGAGCTAGCACAGATACGCAGTATTTT. Protein: CASSTGASTDTQYF.